The source of this T cell receptor beta chain is a study of graft-versus-host responses after intestinal transplantation (dated by TCRdb to about 2021). Background on the whole study: Multivisceral, liver-intestinal, or isolated intestinal transplants were received by the recipients. The cohort enrolled some 24 intestinal transplant recipients, one of whom was a retransplant, and a few patients without pretransplant specimens were excluded. To identify alloreactive clones, pre-transplant mixed lymphocyte reaction products were sequenced and then compared with unstimulated pre-transplant donor and recipient T cells. Graft-versus-host and host-versus-graft alloreactive T cell clones were tracked in the graft, circulation and bone marrow after intestinal transplantation using bulk TCR-beta CDR3 sequencing. Donor T cell macrochimerism was defined as a peak of at least 4% donor T cells among recipient peripheral blood mononuclear cells. Anti-thymocyte globulin induction was given to all recipients, followed by maintenance tacrolimus and steroids for two to three years. Rather than being sequenced by the commercial service, samples from three later patients were sequenced in-house on an Illumina MiSeq and processed with MiXCR. Overall study outcomes, separate from this receptor: GvH clones turned up in recipient bone marrow, with some appearing earlier in ileal mucosa or blood, a pattern consistent with an intestinal mucosal origin. Conclusions were limited by the relatively low number and heterogeneity of intestinal transplant patients. In patients with donor T cell macrochimerism, the allografts had high GvH to HvG T cell clonal ratios. Early after transplant, peak levels of circulating GvH clones were associated with declines in HvG clones.

In the first month after transplant, blood samples were collected up to 4 times, and after that at least monthly when available. The library came from the immunoSEQ multiplex PCR assay. For most patients, high-throughput TCR-beta CDR3 sequencing of genomic DNA was performed by Adaptive Biotechnologies. In the paper's pipeline: Adaptive's ImmunoSEQ software was the source of the TCR sequencing data for 15 to 20 patients, while a few other patients were processed with MiXCR and VDJtools. Because the origin of CDR3 nucleotide sequences shared between donor and recipient could not be assigned, those sequences were removed. Alloreactive clones required at least 2-fold expansion over unstimulated cells and minimum CFSE-low frequency of 0.002% (template counts) or 0.001% (read counts). Clones were considered mappable if detected in sequenced pre-transplant spleen, lymph node, or MLR CFSE-low populations of the donor or recipient. Cumulative frequency of alloreactive clones was calculated as a percentage of all sequences weighted by copy number. As stored in TCRdb, this immuneACCESS dataset retains in-frame rearrangements with V and J assigned. A fraction of the clones does not appear; measured against another copy, unresolved V genes explain less than half of the discrepancy, and the remainder lacks a known reason. V, J and clone size reflect that table, while D and trimming were determined from the DNA. This sample has just under 55,000 clones in its table, and about 90% of those were observed once. Less than 6.5% of the sample rests with the top ten.

Comment on this clone: Its antigen has not been determined. Per-base qualities were not stored, and no clone one base away is much larger.

CDR1 and CDR2 were assigned from the germline V gene as MNHEY and SVGAGI. The junction shows trimming of 0 bases on V and 3 bases on J, plus 9 bases between the germline ends. The CDR3, from cysteine to phenylalanine, totals 14 residues. Only the CDR3 DNA stays, 42 bases, in frame from base 1. The TCR sequence derives from a human patient who received an intestinal transplant, so some T cells may come from the graft donor. This sequence uses TRBV6-5 and TRBJ2-7, and TRBD2 may be the D gene, going by 5 matching bases. Material: PBMCs, obtained roughly 95 weeks after intestinal transplant. The CDR3 protein sequence reads: CASSYSIRDYEQYF. In nucleotide form, the sequence is TGTGCCAGCAGTTACTCGATCCGGGACTACGAGCAGTACTTC.